What follows describes a single T cell receptor (beta chain). This clonotype was observed many times. The target of this receptor is not known. The sample holds no much larger clone one base away, and base qualities are not on file. Moderately to severely active disease, a Clinical Activity Score of at least 3, a NOSPECS grade of at least 4, and a duration under 3 months were present in ophthalmopathy patients. Exclusion was applied to patients with uncontrolled infections, other autoimmune diseases, pregnancy or lactation. Diagnoses were established on the basis of clinical symptoms, serum thyroxine and TRAb, thyroid ultrasound, and orbital computed tomography. Ficoll-Paque density gradient centrifugation was used to isolate PBMCs from 8 to 10 ml of fresh peripheral blood. Trizol reagent was used to extract total RNA, and RNA quality was then checked on an Agilent 2100 Bioanalyzer. Amplification of TCR beta CDR3 regions was carried out from RNA transcripts. A first-round RT-PCR of the TCR CDR3 used the HTBI primer set with the Qiagen OneStep RT-PCR kit. A second multiplex PCR round built the libraries, followed by size selection and purification. Libraries were sequenced paired-end with 100 bp reads on an Illumina HiSeq2000. The authors' analysis ran thus. SOAPnuke was used to process the raw data, removing reads that contained adapters or uncalled bases, had a mean Phred below 15, or lacked an exact match to the constant primer or identifier. High-quality paired reads were merged using COPE v1.2.5, and each unique nucleotide sequence was defined as a clonotype. Clonotypes were aligned to IMGT TRBV, TRBD and TRBJ reference segments using MiTCR v1.1. Analysis was restricted to V-J combinations with a frequency above 0.0001, which covered roughly 99% of repertoires. A TCS score was defined as the ratio of F50 (clonal expansion) to E x V (chaos), with BLOSUM62-based TCRdist applied between CDR3 peptides within each V-J. Welch's t-statistics and random forest reduced around 510 V-J features to roughly 13, which were used in a naive Bayes classifier (R e1071). Starting from the raw public reads, TCRdb applied fastp trimming at Q25, assembled clones with MiXCR and retained in-frame beta chains. CDR3 protein duplicates are merged, each entry listing the most common genes and DNA. The V and J calls were not made by the authors but by TCRdb's processing. This sample lists 200,000 to 300,000 distinct CDR3 sequences; 15% to 20% were detected once. Of the sample, under 35% falls within the top ten clones.

Trimming removed 5 bases from V and 7 bases from J; the gene matches leave 5 bases unexplained. CDR1 and CDR2 are read off the germline V gene as MNHEY and SVGEGT. The CDR3 covers 14 residues, taking in both the cysteine and the phenylalanine. The retained sequence is limited to the CDR3, 42 bases, with the frame set at the first base. This sample was included in a study of T cells in Graves' hyperthyroidism and ophthalmopathy (dated by TCRdb to 2018 to 2020). General notes on the study: Peripheral blood was sampled at the time of initial diagnosis, prior to any treatment. An independent validation cohort of under 20 hyperthyroidism patients and more than 15 patients who later progressed to ophthalmopathy tested prospective prediction of ophthalmopathy. The paper reports TCR Vbeta CDR3 sequencing of roughly 140 peripheral blood samples: some 41 ophthalmopathy, over 70 hyperthyroidism and 17 progressor patients. The roughly 94 discovery patients were randomly split 7:3 into training and test sets. Thyroid tissue and blood T-cell repertoires from about six Graves' hyperthyroidism patients were also compared in the study. After blood sampling, hyperthyroidism patients were treated with methimazole at a starting dose of 30 mg daily, and ophthalmopathy patients were treated with high-dose intravenous methylprednisolone. To identify TCR V-J signatures that set the groups apart, the researchers used a discovery cohort of 100 patients, made up of under 50 with Graves' ophthalmopathy and 57 with stable Graves' hyperthyroidism. Findings and caveats that apply to the study as a whole: In validation, the model predicted progression to ophthalmopathy with roughly 70% sensitivity and 72% to 85% specificity, a median of 6.5 months before onset. A 13 V-J signature model separated ophthalmopathy from stable hyperthyroidism, with roughly 88% sensitivity and 81.08% specificity in cross-validation and 80%/75% in testing. Most expanded thyroid clonotypes (frequency above 0.001) were also found in blood, which suggests that blood repertoires may mirror thyroid immune responses. No statistical method was used to fix the sample size in advance, and group allocation was not hidden from the investigators.

The chain couples TRBV6-2 or TRBV6-3 to TRBJ1-6, with 7 bases aligning to TRBD1. The sample comprised blood. The receptor comes from a woman aged 18-29 years with Graves' ophthalmopathy. The CDR3 protein is CASSNGQVNSPLHF. The sequenced DNA: TGTGCCAGCAGTAATGGACAGGTGAATTCACCCCTCCACTTT.